The entry that follows covers one T cell receptor (beta chain) sequence. The antigen is undetermined. This entry belongs to a study of T-cell reconstitution after alpha-beta-depleted transplantation in children. Preparing the TCRbeta library involved the use of unique molecular identifiers. Via MiXCR, TCRdb re-called the PCR reads, giving one row per CDR3 protein. The sample has 500,000 to 750,000 distinct CDR3 sequences, 20% to 30% seen once; the top ten hold approximately 33%. Whole-study results and caveats: Surviving thymic progenitors and recipient T cells were the source of high TCRbeta diversity at day 60 in some patients.

The source material was PBMCs, sampled before TCRalphabeta/CD19-depleted stem cell transplant. This TCR derives from a boy under two years old with Wiskott-Aldrich syndrome, due to receive a stem cell transplant.

The CDR3 bases are TGTGCCAGCAGCTCCCTCTTCCAGGTTATCTACGAGCAGTACTTC. It codes for CASSSLFQVIYEQYF. The rearrangement links TRBV7-2 to TRBJ2-7; D gene uncertain. Between the trimmed V and J ends, which lost 4 bases and 3 bases, there was a span of 16 bases. CDR3 length equals 15 residues. Germline CDR1 reads SGHTA; CDR2 reads FQGNSA.